This TCR beta chain was obtained from a study of T cells in localized non-small cell lung cancer (dated by TCRdb to the early 2020s). Notes on the research overall: Comparing tumors with uninvolved tumor-adjacent lungs, the study looked at the T cell repertoires of hundreds of patients with early-stage NSCLC. NSCLC patients had a mean age of roughly 69 years, and fewer than 150 were male and 85 to 110 female. The cohort comprised 200 to 300 treatment-naïve NSCLC patients with resected, localized lung tumors.

Turning to this clone: Its antigen is not yet known. The input lacks base qualities; no much larger clone sits a single base away.

The research as a whole found: Uninvolved tumor-adjacent lung showed the highest T cell clonality, higher than tumor, which suggests more focused antigenic responses in the uninvolved tumor-adjacent lung. A median of 57 of the top 100 tumor clones were detected in paired uninvolved adjacent lung, and some 28 of these tumor clones were also found among the top 100 clones of the paired uninvolved adjacent lung. Multi-region tumor sequencing was not performed, so intratumor heterogeneity could not be excluded. Longer overall survival was associated with higher blood T cell density, whereas shorter survival was associated with higher adjacent-lung clonality. Since the design was exploratory, TCR variables were selected using unadjusted p-values with no false-discovery rate correction.

The immunoSEQ Assay was used to sequence TCR beta CDR3 regions from DNA. The study's processing was this. T cell density was computed as TCR beta template counts normalized to usable DNA estimated by amplifying housekeeping genes. Richness was estimated using the preseqR package, with extrapolation to 400,000 templates for PBMC samples and to 120,000 templates for tissue samples. Clonality was calculated as one minus Pielou's evenness. To identify tissue-enriched TCRs, differential abundance testing was run on productive amino-acid clonotypes with a minimum total count of 5 and an alpha of 0.1. The Jaccard Index and the Morisita Overlap Index were used to measure how much the repertoires overlapped between compartments. GLIPH grouped TCR beta CDR3s together with public tetramer-defined viral CDR3s, and a viral motif had to include at least three viral sequences and also show V-gene enrichment. Drawn from immuneACCESS, this table holds only the in-frame rearrangements with V and J called that TCRdb kept. Clones are partly lost; checked studies trace under half to an unresolved V gene and leave the rest unexplained. D and trimming were read from the DNA, whereas the V and J calls and clone size are those reported in that table. The sample table holds tens of thousands of clones, of which about nine tenths were seen once. The top ten constitute 6.5% to 8% of the sample.

V is cut by 3 bases and J by 8 bases, and the space between the germline ends is 17 bases. Taken from the germline V gene, the CDR1 and CDR2 loops are SGHDT and YYEEEE. The CDR3 starts with the cysteine, ends with the phenylalanine, and has 15 residues. Just the 45-base CDR3 DNA is kept, in frame starting at base 1. At diagnosis, peripheral blood, uninvolved tumor-adjacent lung and tumor were collected and were preserved as a mix of fresh-frozen and FFPE material. For TCR repertoire profiling, blood samples were analyzed as peripheral blood mononuclear cells. The clonotype was recovered from a male donor aged 60 or over with stage I lung adenocarcinoma. The sequenced sample was peripheral blood, obtained before any cancer treatment. The V gene is TRBV5-6 and the J gene is TRBJ1-4; too little of a D gene remains to name it. Read as DNA, the sequence is TGTGCCAGCAGCTCGCTAGAAAGGGATATCGAAAAACTGTTTTTT. Its translation is CASSSLERDIEKLFF.